What follows are 10 T cell receptor beta chains derived from one specimen sequenced in a study of T cell changes during pregnancy in multiple sclerosis. The method was immunoSEQ multiplex PCR; TCRdb's version includes in-frame clones alone and lacks a portion of them. The sample holds tens of thousands of clones, 80% to 90% seen once. Source: CD4+ T cells from peripheral blood mononuclear cells, taken in the first trimester of pregnancy. These receptors were obtained from a female donor with multiple sclerosis, enrolled in a pregnancy study.

This clone was counted a single time. V gene TRBV18 combines with J gene TRBJ1-4; no clear D. CDR3 length: 13 amino acids. Trimming cost V 4 bases and J 6 bases, with 9 bases left between them. Germline assignment: CDR1 KGHSH and CDR2 LQKENI. The CDR3 DNA is TGTGCCAGCTCACAAACGAGGGATGAAAAACTGTTTTTT. It encodes CASSQTRDEKLFF.

This sequence joins TRBV6-5 and TRBJ1-2; 8 bases are a match to TRBD1. Germline lookup yields CDR1 MNHEY and CDR2 SVGAGI. Trimming cost V 4 bases and J 0 bases; bases outside gene matches: 4. The CDR3 runs 15 residues. The CDR3 sequence is CASSSDRGANYGYTF. In nucleotides, the CDR3 is TGTGCCAGCAGTTCCGACAGGGGAGCTAACTATGGCTACACCTTC.

This chain joins TRBV12-5 and TRBJ2-1; D may be TRBD2 (6 bases). Per germline, CDR1 LGHNT and CDR2 FRNRAP. V shed 7 bases and J shed 9 bases, with 16 bases lying between them. The CDR3 length is 13 residues. The CDR3 is CASAPGLRVEQFF. The CDR3 DNA follows: TGTGCTAGTGCCCCCGGACTACGGGTTGAGCAGTTCTTC.

V and J are TRBV2 and TRBJ1-2; D remains unclear. V was cut by 1 base and J by 4 bases, with 10 bases left in between. The CDR3 is made up of 14 amino acids. The germline V gene has CDR1 SNHLY and CDR2 FYNNEI. The CDR3 sequence: CASSEGTARYGYTF. Here the CDR3 DNA reads TGTGCCAGCAGTGAAGGTACAGCTCGCTATGGCTACACCTTC.

The CDR3 sequence: CASSGRSGNPGANVLTF. The CDR3 DNA reads TGTGCCAGCAGCGGCCGTAGCGGGAACCCTGGGGCCAACGTCCTGACTTTC. The V gene is TRBV7-2, the J gene TRBJ2-6; 8 bases are shared with TRBD2. Germline V lookup: CDR1 SGHTA, CDR2 FQGNSA. Unmatched junction bases numbered 8, after V lost 5 bases and J lost 2 bases. The CDR3 consists of 17 residues.

This chain connects TRBV2 to TRBJ2-3; D gene unclear. Germline CDR1 reads SNHLY; CDR2 reads FYNNEI. This CDR3 region has 14 residues. The V and J ends lost 2 bases and 2 bases respectively, with 8 bases between them. CDR3 coding DNA: TGTGCCAGCAGTGAATCGCCAGACACAGATACGCAGTATTTT. Translating gives CASSESPDTDTQYF.

The V gene is TRBV30, the J gene TRBJ1-5; TRBD1 might be the D (5 bases). The CDR3 runs to 13 residues. Between the trimmed V and J ends, which lost 0 bases and 7 bases, there was a span of 10 bases. CDR1 is GTSNPN, CDR2 SVGIG, per germline (reference sequence). CDR3 nucleotides: TGTGCCTGGAGTGTAGGGGTCGAACAGCCCCAGCATTTT. This codes for CAWSVGVEQPQHF.

This chain connects TRBV6-6 to TRBJ2-3, with unresolved D. The germline CDR1 and CDR2 sequences are MNHNY and SVGAGI (reference sequence). The germline V and J ends were trimmed by 4 bases and 8 bases, with 7 bases remaining between them. CDR3 length: 11 amino acids. This chain's CDR3 is CASSSPSTQYF. In DNA form, the CDR3 reads TGTGCCAGCAGTTCTCCCAGTACGCAGTATTTT.

The chain joins TRBV5-6 to TRBJ1-4, with D perhaps TRBD1 (6 bases). CDR1 is SGHDT, CDR2 YYEEEE, per germline. Trimming cost V 3 bases and J 6 bases, with 12 bases left between them. CDR3 length equals 14 residues. The CDR3 DNA reads as TGTGCCAGCAGCTCTAGGGGGAAAGATGAAAAACTGTTTTTT. This encodes CASSSRGKDEKLFF.

The chain is built from TRBV27 and TRBJ2-5, with 14 nucleotides matching TRBD2. V gave up 0 bases and J gave up 4 bases; unmatched junction bases: 7. Germline CDR1 and CDR2: MNHEY and SMNVEV (reference sequence). The CDR3 consists of 18 residues. Here the CDR3 DNA reads TGTGCCAGCAGTTTATCGCGTCACGGACTAGCGGGAGGAGAGACCCAGTACTTC. It specifies CASSLSRHGLAGGETQYF.